This note documents a single T cell receptor beta chain sequence. V shed 0 bases and J 4 bases; nucleotides not matched to a gene: 10. From germline, CDR1 is SGHTA and CDR2 FQGNSA. This CDR3 comprises 18 residues. The entry originates in a study of technical replicates of blood from several donors. Method: immunoSEQ multiplex PCR; TCRdb's copy keeps in-frame clones and lacks some. The sample contains under 95,000 clones, approximately 94% of which appear only once. Sequencing used T cells isolated from PBMCs. The J gene is TRBJ2-1, the V gene TRBV7-2, with 9 positions matching TRBD2. This TCR derives from a human donor in good health. CDR3 bases: TGTGCCAGCAGCTTAGCCTCGGTGACTAGCGGTTTTTACAATGAGCAGTTCTTC. The encoded protein is CASSLASVTSGFYNEQFF. Using reference TRBV7-2 and TRBJ2-1 for the parts outside the CDR3, the full variable domain is GAGVSQSPSNKVTEKGKDVELRCDPISGHTALYWYRQSLGQGLEFLIYFQGNSAPDKSGLPSDRFSAERTGGSVSTLTIQRTQQEDSAVYLCASSLASVTSGFYNEQFFGPGTRLTVL.